This passage covers 21 T cell receptor beta chains from one sample sequenced in a study of CD8 T cells in ankylosing spondylitis. TCRdb redid the calling of the 5' RACE reads with MiXCR, one entry per CDR3 protein. The data hold over 25,000 distinct CDR3 sequences, with 12% to 15% observed a single time. Input material: blood. Receptor source: a male donor with ankylosing spondylitis or in good health (not recorded which).

At least ten counts were recorded for this clonotype. The V and J genes are TRBV12-3 or TRBV12-4 and TRBJ2-7; D is unclear. The CDR3 covers 15 residues. Between the trimmed V and J ends, which lost 8 bases and 0 bases, there was a span of 17 bases. DNA for the CDR3: TGTGCCAGCGCATTTCTCCGCGACGGCTCCTACGAGCAGTACTTC. Amino acid sequence: CASAFLRDGSYEQYF.

CDR3 loop: CASSVRDKSPNQPQHF. In nucleotides, the CDR3 is TGTGCCAGCAGTGTCCGGGACAAATCCCCAAATCAGCCCCAGCATTTT. The J gene is TRBJ1-5, the V gene TRBV6-1; weak D call: TRBD1 (6 bases). This CDR3 has 16 residues. V lost 4 bases and J 4 bases, leaving 17 bases between the germline ends. CDR1 is MNHNS and CDR2 is SASEGT in the germline V gene.

This clonotype occurred a few times. The chain couples TRBV7-3 to TRBJ1-1; the D is unclear. Germline V lookup: CDR1 SGHTA, CDR2 FQGTGA. The CDR3 spans 13 residues. With 1 base removed from V and 4 bases from J, the gap between germline ends came to 7 bases. CDR3: CASSLMTTTEAFF. The CDR3 DNA reads as TGTGCCAGCAGCTTAATGACTACCACTGAAGCTTTCTTT.

This clonotype was found a few times. The chain employs TRBV5-1 and TRBJ1-1; no definite D call. Germline CDR1 is SGHRS and CDR2 is YFSETQ. The CDR3 contains 15 residues. The V gene lost 4 bases and the J gene lost 1 base, with 14 bases spanning the gap. CDR3 residues: CASSHGTESNTEAFF. The CDR3 DNA reads TGCGCCAGCAGCCACGGTACAGAATCGAACACTGAAGCTTTCTTT.

J is TRBJ1-5 and V is TRBV28; D may be TRBD1 (5 bases). Germline lookup yields CDR1 MDHEN and CDR2 SYDVKM. The CDR3 loop spans 13 amino acids. V was trimmed by 4 bases and J by 5 bases, leaving 9 bases between them. CDR3 coding DNA: TGTGCCAGCAGTTGGGGCCGGGATCAGCCCCAGCATTTT. Its translation is CASSWGRDQPQHF.

This clonotype was recorded a few times. The gene calls are TRBV7-3 and TRBJ1-6, with D perhaps TRBD1 (5 bases). Germline CDR1 SGHTA, CDR2 FQGTGA. Trimming took off 0 bases at V and 8 bases at J, with 5 bases between the two ends. This CDR3 is 13 amino acids long. CDR3 coding DNA: TGTGCCAGCAGCTTAACGGGGGATTCACCCCTCCACTTT. Its protein product is CASSLTGDSPLHF.

This chain uses TRBV20-1 with TRBJ2-3; D remains ambiguous. Trimming stripped 5 bases from V and 4 bases from J, with 19 bases between. Germline CDR1 and CDR2: DFQATT and SNEGSKA (reference sequence). This CDR3 is built from 15 residues. The CDR3 nucleotides read TGCAGTGCTGGGTCAAGGCTCTCTCGGTCAGATACGCAGTATTTT. Translating gives CSAGSRLSRSDTQYF.

The chain has TRBV28 and TRBJ2-7, with D maybe TRBD1 (6 bases). Germline CDR1 MDHEN, CDR2 SYDVKM. The CDR3 spans 13 residues. Trimming pared 6 bases from V and 6 bases from J, leaving 15 bases between. CDR3 in DNA: TGTGCCAGCAGACGCCACAGGGATGGCGAGCAGTACTTC. Translation: CASRRHRDGEQYF.

This chain links TRBV30 with TRBJ2-3; TRBD2 agrees at 10 bases. The CDR3 is 15 amino acids. V shed 2 bases and J 2 bases; nucleotides not matched to a gene: 4. The germline CDR1 and CDR2 sequences are GTSNPN and SVGIG (reference sequence). CDR3 loop: CAWSRTSGTTDTQYF. The CDR3 DNA reads TGTGCCTGGAGTCGGACTAGCGGAACCACAGATACGCAGTATTTT.

This clonotype occurred a few times. The chain carries TRBV28 and TRBJ1-1, with no clear D. The CDR3 totals 14 residues. Germline CDR1 and CDR2: MDHEN and SYDVKM. Trimming pared 4 bases from V and 4 bases from J, leaving 13 bases between. The CDR3 coding sequence is TGTGCCAGCAGTTACCTAGCAGAATCCACTGAAGCTTTCTTT. Translated: CASSYLAESTEAFF.

The chain is built from TRBV11-2 and TRBJ2-3; D might be TRBD2 (5 bases). V lost 6 bases to trimming and J lost 1 base, with 14 bases between them. The CDR3 length is 15 residues. Germline assignment: CDR1 SGHAT and CDR2 FQNNGV. The CDR3 nucleotides are TGTGCCAGCAGTATACTCGGAGGTGGCACAGATACGCAGTATTTT. It is translated as CASSILGGGTDTQYF.

This sequence joins TRBV11-2 and TRBJ1-4; 7 bases are a match to TRBD1. Trimming took 1 base from V and 8 from J; bases not matched to a gene: 4. Germline loops: CDR1 SGHAT, CDR2 FQNNGV. The CDR3 contains 14 residues. CDR3 amino acids: CASSLVGQAEKLFF. In DNA form, the CDR3 reads TGTGCCAGCAGCTTAGTCGGACAGGCCGAAAAACTGTTTTTT.

The chain uses TRBV28 and TRBJ2-3; D might be TRBD2 (6 bases). V was trimmed by 5 bases and J by 0 bases, leaving 18 bases between them. The CDR3 is made up of 17 amino acids. Germline lookup yields CDR1 MDHEN and CDR2 SYDVKM. CDR3 amino acids: CASSAGLTASSTDTQYF. DNA for the CDR3: TGTGCCAGCAGTGCGGGACTTACCGCTTCTAGCACAGATACGCAGTATTTT.

This clonotype has a handful of counts. This chain connects TRBV20-1 to TRBJ1-1; D is unresolved. Germline V gene sequence: CDR1 DFQATT, CDR2 SNEGSKA (reference sequence). Trimming took 3 bases from V and 10 from J, leaving 3 bases between them. The CDR3 is made up of 8 amino acids. Here the CDR3 reads CSARGAFF. The CDR3 region has the DNA TGCAGTGCTAGGGGAGCTTTCTTT.

The chain employs TRBV2 and TRBJ2-1; maybe TRBD2 (6 bases). This CDR3 has 15 amino acids. Trimming stripped 6 bases from V and 10 bases from J, with 22 bases between. Germline-derived CDR1 and CDR2 are SNHLY and FYNNEI. CDR3 residues: CASRGSGRQNNEQFF. For the CDR3, the DNA is TGTGCCAGCAGGGGGTCGGGGAGGCAGAATAACGAGCAGTTCTTC.

This clonotype was counted only a few times. The chain has TRBV20-1 and TRBJ2-1, with no clear D. The germline gives CDR1 DFQATT, CDR2 SNEGSKA (reference sequence). V lost 3 bases, J lost 7 bases, and 13 bases lay in between. The CDR3 covers 13 residues. This CDR3 is CSASFLLANEQFF. CDR3 coding DNA: TGCAGTGCTAGTTTTCTGCTTGCGAATGAGCAGTTCTTC.

The chain couples TRBV15 to TRBJ1-2; weak D call: TRBD1 (6 bases). Trimming shortened V by 0 bases and J by 0 bases, and 14 bases separated the two germline ends. This CDR3 contains 17 residues. The V gene's germline CDR1 is LNHNV and CDR2 YYDKDF (reference sequence). The CDR3 region is CATSRDGGRNTNYGYTF. CDR3 nucleotides: TGTGCCACCAGCAGAGATGGGGGCAGGAATACTAACTATGGCTACACCTTC. Full variable domain (remainder filled in from reference TRBV15 and TRBJ1-2): DAMVIQNPRYQVTQFGKPVTLSCSQTLNHNVMYWYQQKSSQAPKLLFHYYDKDFNNEADTPDNFQSRRPNTSFCFLDIRSPGLGDTAMYLCATSRDGGRNTNYGYTFGSGTRLTVV.

J is TRBJ2-2 and V is TRBV20-1; a weak D match, TRBD2 (5 bases). The CDR3 loop spans 15 amino acids. Per germline, CDR1 DFQATT and CDR2 SNEGSKA (reference sequence). V lost 1 base and J 0 bases, leaving 9 bases between the germline ends. The CDR3 protein is CSARVTTPNTGELFF. The CDR3 nucleotides are TGCAGTGCTAGAGTGACTACTCCGAACACCGGGGAGCTGTTTTTT.

The chain combines TRBV5-6 with TRBJ2-7; D not certain. Germline V lookup: CDR1 SGHDT, CDR2 YYEEEE. This CDR3 has 13 residues. Between the trimmed V and J ends, which lost 2 bases and 1 base, there was a span of 7 bases. The CDR3 region is CASSFGVSYEQYV. Here the CDR3 DNA reads TGTGCCAGCAGCTTTGGGGTTTCCTACGAGCAGTACGTC.

In its sample, this clonotype was seen a few times. The J gene is TRBJ1-4, the V gene TRBV5-1; a possible D gene is TRBD1 (5 bases). V was pared by 3 bases and J by 6 bases, with 12 bases between. Germline values: CDR1 SGHRS, CDR2 YFSETQ. The CDR3 has 14 residues. The CDR3 reads CASSSTANDEKLFF. The CDR3 DNA reads TGCGCCAGCAGCTCGACAGCCAACGATGAAAAACTGTTTTTT. Using reference TRBV5-1 and TRBJ1-4 for the parts outside the CDR3, the full variable domain is KAGVTQTPRYLIKTRGQQVTLSCSPISGHRSVSWYQQTPGQGLQFLFEYFSETQRNKGNFPGRFSGRQFSNSRSEMNVSTLELGDSALYLCASSSTANDEKLFFGSGTQLSVL.

This clonotype has only a few counts. The CDR3 spells CASNLRRGNTGELFF. In DNA form, the CDR3 reads TGTGCCAGCAACCTGAGGCGGGGAAACACCGGGGAGCTGTTTTTT. This rearrangement joins TRBV12-3 or TRBV12-4 to TRBJ2-2; D is perhaps TRBD2 (6 bases). This CDR3 is 15 amino acids long. The V end was cut by 7 bases, the J end by 2 bases, with 14 bases between.